The 14 T cell receptor beta chains reported below all come from one sample, sequenced in a study of blood T cell repertoires in COVID-19. Some clones are missing from TCRdb's copy, which holds only in-frame ones; the method was immunoSEQ multiplex PCR. The table has about 70,000 clones, 70% to 90% seen once. The sample was peripheral blood. The receptors here all came from an elderly woman with active or convalescent COVID-19.

This chain links TRBV9 with TRBJ1-1, with 7 bases identical to TRBD1. CDR1 is SGDLS, CDR2 YYNGEE, per germline. CDR3 length equals 15 residues. Trimming cost V 4 bases and J 10 bases; bases outside gene matches: 16. In nucleotides, the CDR3 is TGTGCCAGCAGCCCTGACGAAGGACAGGTGGTCCGAGCTTTCTTT. Translating gives CASSPDEGQVVRAFF. The whole variable domain, remainder taken from reference TRBV9 and TRBJ1-1, is DSGVTQTPKHLITATGQRVTLRCSPRSGDLSVYWYQQSLDQGLQFLIQYYNGEERAKGNILERFSAQQFPDLHSELNLSSLELGDSALYFCASSPDEGQVVRAFFGQGTRLTVV.

This chain connects TRBV7-2 to TRBJ2-7, with 8 nucleotides matching TRBD2. V dropped 5 bases and J dropped 6; count of bases not matched to a gene: 6. This CDR3 has 13 residues. CDR1 is SGHTA and CDR2 is FQGNSA in the germline V gene. The CDR3, as DNA: TGTGCCAGCAGCCGGGGGGGAGTTAGCGAGCAGTACTTC. Its protein is CASSRGGVSEQYF.

The chain employs TRBV7-8 and TRBJ1-5; D gene ambiguous. The CDR3 runs to 17 residues. The germline CDR1 and CDR2 sequences are SGHVS and FQNEAQ. V was shortened by 3 bases and J by 0 bases, with 15 bases between the two germline ends. CDR3 sequence (DNA): TGTGCCAGCAGCTTTATCGCAGAAAGTAATAGCAATCAGCCCCAGCATTTT. It is translated as CASSFIAESNSNQPQHF.

The rearrangement joins TRBV10-2 to TRBJ1-6, with D unclear. The V and J ends lost 3 bases and 2 bases respectively, with 5 bases between them. This CDR3 is built from 14 residues. Germline-derived CDR1 and CDR2 are WSHSY and SAAADI. Here the CDR3 reads CASSESTYNSPLHF. CDR3 DNA: TGCGCCAGCAGTGAATCAACCTATAATTCACCCCTCCACTTT.

The V gene is TRBV7-3, the J gene TRBJ2-5; 9 nucleotides align to TRBD1. CDR3 length: 13 residues. V was clipped by 9 bases and J by 2 bases; unmatched bases: 4. From germline, CDR1 is SGHTA and CDR2 FQGTGA. CDR3 sequence (DNA): TGTGCCAGTGGGACAGGGAGGCAAGAGACCCAGTACTTC. This encodes CASGTGRQETQYF.

The chain carries TRBV21-1 and TRBJ2-7; the listed D gene, TRBD2, was not tested against the DNA. TRBV21-1 corresponds to a pseudogene. The CDR3 spans 16 residues. As DNA, the CDR3 is TGTGCCAGCACCCCAGGGACTAGCGGGGTTACCTACGAGCAGTACTTC. Translation gives CASTPGTSGVTYEQYF.

The chain carries TRBV30 and TRBJ1-5; D is ambiguous. CDR1 GTSNPN and CDR2 SVGIG come from the germline V gene (reference sequence). The CDR3 length is 15 residues. Between the trimmed V and J ends, which lost 2 bases and 0 bases, there was a span of 11 bases. The CDR3: CAWSKETHSNQPQHF. The DNA of the CDR3 is TGTGCCTGGAGTAAAGAGACTCATAGCAATCAGCCCCAGCATTTT.

This clone was recorded only once. The chain uses TRBV9 and TRBJ2-7; tentative D call: TRBD1 (6 bases). From germline, CDR1 is SGDLS and CDR2 YYNGEE. The CDR3 runs to 14 residues. Between the trimmed V and J ends, which lost 1 base and 0 bases, there was a span of 8 bases. Here the CDR3 reads CASSVQGSSYEQYF. The CDR3 nucleotides read TGTGCCAGCAGCGTACAGGGGAGCTCCTACGAGCAGTACTTC.

This clone was seen more than once but under ten times. This chain uses TRBV6-2 or TRBV6-3 with TRBJ2-7; D is perhaps TRBD1 (5 bases). CDR1 and CDR2 (germline): MNHEY, SVGEGT. V lost 5 bases and J lost 2, with 22 bases in between. The CDR3 consists of 17 residues. The CDR3 is CASSGPGAFRETYEQYF. CDR3 coding DNA: TGTGCCAGCAGTGGCCCTGGGGCCTTTCGCGAGACCTACGAGCAGTACTTC.

The chain combines TRBV6-2 or TRBV6-3 with TRBJ2-2; TRBD2 matches 12 bases. Germline-derived CDR1 and CDR2 are MNHEY and SVGEGT. J gave up 6 bases and V 5 bases, and 13 bases lay outside the gene matches. This CDR3 is 18 amino acids long. The CDR3 region has the DNA TGTGCCAGCAGTACCGGGACTAGCGGGCTCAATCGCGCCGGGGAGCTGTTTTTT. This sequence encodes CASSTGTSGLNRAGELFF.

In this sample, this clone turned up a few times. V is TRBV5-4 and J is TRBJ2-5; 9 positions match TRBD2. The CDR3 is 15 residues long. With V trimmed by 4 bases and J by 5 bases, 9 bases remained unmatched. The germline V gene has CDR1 SGHNT and CDR2 YYREEE (reference sequence). The CDR3 spells CASSQLAGYTETQYF. The CDR3 DNA follows: TGTGCCAGCAGCCAGCTAGCGGGGTATACCGAGACCCAGTACTTC.

The V and J genes are TRBV29-1 and TRBJ2-3; 10 positions agree with TRBD1. V gave up 4 bases and J gave up 14 bases; unmatched junction bases: 18. Germline CDR1 and CDR2: SQVTM and ANQGSEA. CDR3 length: 15 residues. CDR3 sequence: CSVGGAFLPGQGTYF. CDR3 nucleotides: TGCAGCGTTGGGGGAGCATTTCTCCCGGGACAGGGGACGTATTTT.

Here the CDR3 reads CASSLVQFNSPLHF. In DNA form, the CDR3 reads TGTGCCAGCAGCTTAGTACAATTTAATTCACCCCTCCACTTT. The chain employs TRBV11-2 and TRBJ1-6; no clear D gene. V was pared by 1 base and J by 6 bases, with 7 bases between. CDR1 and CDR2 (germline): SGHAT, FQNNGV. The CDR3 totals 14 residues.

This chain joins TRBV14 and TRBJ1-1; D is uncertain. This CDR3 comprises 19 residues. V dropped 4 bases and J dropped 4 bases, with 28 bases sitting between them. Germline V CDR1 and CDR2: SGHDN, FVKESK. The CDR3 sequence is CASSRASLHLLRFLTEAFF. The DNA for the CDR3 is TGTGCCAGCAGCCGAGCCAGCCTACATCTTCTCAGGTTCCTCACTGAAGCTTTCTTT.